These 4 T cell receptor beta chains were sequenced from one sample in a study of blood T cell repertoires in COVID-19. Clones were sequenced by immunoSEQ multiplex PCR, and TCRdb holds only the in-frame ones, with some missing. The table includes fewer than 400,000 clones, 65% to 85% detected once. The source material was peripheral blood. These receptors all come from a man aged 25-45 years with active or convalescent COVID-19.

This chain joins TRBV20-1 and TRBJ2-1, with a weak D call TRBD2 (5 bases). Per germline, CDR1 DFQATT and CDR2 SNEGSKA (reference sequence). V lost 3 bases and J lost 7, with 13 bases in between. The CDR3 covers 13 residues. The DNA for the CDR3 is TGCAGTGCTAGTGGGCTAGCTTGGAATGAGCAGTTCTTC. Protein: CSASGLAWNEQFF.

Turning to this clone: In the same sample, other DNA sequences code for this CDR3. The V call is TRBV9, the J call TRBJ2-7; D is undetermined. This CDR3 spans 14 amino acids. Germline CDR1 SGDLS, CDR2 YYNGEE. The V gene lost 0 bases and the J gene lost 0 bases, with 7 bases spanning the gap. Here the CDR3 reads CASSVDWSSYEQYF. The CDR3 region has the DNA TGTGCCAGCAGCGTAGACTGGAGCTCCTACGAGCAGTACTTC.

The rearrangement links TRBV18 to TRBJ2-2; 8 bases line up with TRBD2. Germline CDR1 KGHSH, CDR2 LQKENI. With V trimmed by 5 bases and J by 2 bases, 7 bases remained unmatched. This CDR3 has 16 amino acids. The CDR3 is CASSRGAGVNTGELFF. The DNA for the CDR3 is TGTGCCAGCTCAAGAGGAGCGGGGGTTAACACCGGGGAGCTGTTTTTT.

The chain carries TRBV2 and TRBJ2-1; a possible D gene is TRBD2 (6 bases). Between the trimmed V and J ends, which lost 1 base and 5 bases, there was a span of 12 bases. Germline assignment: CDR1 SNHLY and CDR2 FYNNEI. There are 15 residues in the CDR3. The DNA of the CDR3 is TGTGCCAGCAGTGAAGGTCGGGAGCGCGACAATGAGCAGTTCTTC. Protein: CASSEGRERDNEQFF.